This T cell receptor (beta chain) is from a study of graft-versus-host responses after intestinal transplantation. Study at large: Isolated intestinal, liver-intestinal, or multivisceral transplants had been given to the recipients. Once they had received anti-thymocyte globulin induction, all recipients took tacrolimus and steroids for about 3 years. Study results and caveats: Graft-versus-host to host-versus-graft clonal ratios in allografts were high in patients with graft-donor T cell macrochimerism. Recipient marrow contained GvH clones, some of which appeared first in ileum or blood.

The CDR3 contains 15 residues. Deletions cut 2 bases from V and 2 bases from J, with 13 bases between. Germline CDR1 reads MDHEN; CDR2 reads SYDVKM. Of note for this clone: As yet, its antigen is unknown.

Sequencing was performed with immunoSEQ multiplex PCR; in TCRdb, only in-frame clones are kept and a portion is missing. The profile shows tens of thousands of clones, approximately 93% of them singletons. This rearrangement joins TRBV28 to TRBJ2-7; D unclear. The source material was unstimulated CD8+ T cells sorted from spleen or lymph node cells, sampled before intestinal transplant. The receptor's source is a human donor who received an intestinal transplant. The CDR3 loop reads CASSLTGPSPYEQYF. As DNA, the CDR3 is TGTGCCAGCAGTTTAACTGGACCTAGTCCCTACGAGCAGTACTTC.